One and the same sample provided the 2 T cell receptor beta chains below, sequenced in a study of T cells after yellow fever vaccination. TCRdb re-called the 5' RACE reads with MiXCR, one entry per CDR3 protein. In the table there are some 300,000 distinct CDR3 sequences, around 10% of which are singletons. Sequenced here: CD4+ T cells sorted from PBMCs, sampled 5 days after the yellow fever booster vaccination. The source of these receptors is a man aged 18 to 35 who received the YFV17D yellow fever vaccine.

This chain connects TRBV6-5 to TRBJ2-2; D is unresolved. CDR1 and CDR2 (germline): MNHEY, SVGAGI. The CDR3 runs to 15 residues. Trimming pared 6 bases from V and 1 base from J, leaving 12 bases between. The CDR3 nucleotides are TGTGCCAGCAGCTCAAGGACGGAGAACACCGGGGAGCTGTTTTTT. This translates into CASSSRTENTGELFF.

The V gene is TRBV20-1, the J gene TRBJ1-2; 7 positions match TRBD1. Germline lookup yields CDR1 DFQATT and CDR2 SNEGSKA (reference sequence). This CDR3 is built from 16 residues. V gave up 0 bases and J gave up 8 bases; unmatched junction bases: 15. This CDR3 is CSARDRREGGDKGYTF. The CDR3 bases are TGCAGTGCTAGAGATCGGCGAGAAGGGGGCGATAAGGGCTACACCTTC.